This record looks at one T cell receptor beta chain sequence and its context. This sample was included in a study of blood T cell repertoires in COVID-19. The overall study: There were acute and convalescent COVID-19 samples, and they came from the United States, Italy and Spain. Sample material is recorded as cDNA or gDNA derived from T cells, B-cell-depleted T cells, or PBMCs.

The authors' processing: Using reference gene primer amplification, nucleated cell counts were estimated. TCRdb keeps only in-frame clones here, not all; method: immunoSEQ multiplex PCR. That table gives V, J and clone size, and the DNA gave D and trimming. The data show 100,000 to 150,000 clones, with around 86% seen just once and 6.6% held by the top ten. Germline CDR1 SGHDT, CDR2 YYEEEE. V lost 0 bases and J lost 4; bases outside the gene matches: 2. The CDR3 length is 15 residues. The sequenced sample consisted of peripheral blood. The clonotype originates from a man older than 75 with active or convalescent COVID-19. The chain carries TRBV5-6 and TRBJ2-1; 9 bases map to TRBD2. CDR3 in DNA: TGTGCCAGCAGCTTGGGACTAGCGGAGTACAATGAGCAGTTCTTC. Its translation: CASSLGLAEYNEQFF. Based on the CDR3 plus reference TRBV5-6 and TRBJ2-1, the full variable domain is DAGVTQSPTHLIKTRGQQVTLRCSPKSGHDTVSWYQQALGQGPQFIFQYYEEEERQRGNFPDRFSGHQFPNYSSELNVNALLLGDSALYLCASSLGLAEYNEQFFGPGTRLTVL.